Listed below are T cell receptor beta chains from one sample, sequenced in a study of neoadjuvant anti-PD-1 for oral cavity cancer. The assay was immunoSEQ multiplex PCR, and TCRdb's table has in-frame clones only and misses some. This sample has about 12,000 clones; 70% to 75% occur once, and the top ten carry 2.6%. Sequences were derived from PBMCs, sampled after nivolumab (anti-PD-1) treatment. All receptors come from a person aged 35-79 years with oral cavity squamous cell carcinoma. The CDR3 runs from the conserved cysteine through the conserved F or W. A D gene is named only where the DNA matches it firmly. The size entry is marked missing in some rows and otherwise reads once, few, many or a size class.

>TRBV11-2|NA|NA|TRBJ1-3
CASSRQTLSSGNTIYF
TGTGCCAGCAGCCGACAAACACTGAGCTCTGGAAACACCATATATTTT
>TRBV5-1|NA|once|TRBJ2-6
CASSLGLLSGANVLTF
TGCGCCAGCAGCTTAGGACTTCTATCTGGGGCCAACGTCCTGACTTTC
>TRBV9|NA|once|TRBJ2-3
CASSQSMDSPQYF
TGTGCCAGCAGCCAAAGTATGGACTCGCCCCAGTATTTT
>TRBV10-3|NA|NA|TRBJ1-4
CAISASSWYDEKLFF
TGTGCCATCAGTGCTTCTAGTTGGTATGATGAAAAACTGTTTTTT
>TRBV7-8|NA|NA|TRBJ1-1
CASSLDRILNTEAFF
TGTGCCAGCAGCTTAGACAGAATACTGAACACTGAAGCTTTCTTT
>TRBV4-1|NA|few|TRBJ2-3
CASSQEYQRADTQYF
TGCGCCAGCAGCCAAGAGTATCAGCGGGCAGATACGCAGTATTTT
>TRBV7-6|NA|NA|TRBJ1-4
CASSLAPDTNEKLFF
TGTGCCAGCAGCTTAGCCCCAGACACTAATGAAAAACTGTTTTTT
>TRBV9|TRBD2|NA|TRBJ2-7
CASSVGGTRRGVGEQYF
TGTGCCAGCAGTGTTGGCGGGACGAGGCGGGGGGTCGGAGAGCAGTACTTC
>TRBV27|NA|NA|TRBJ1-2
CASSLFTAANYGYTF
TGTGCCAGCAGTTTATTTACAGCGGCGAACTATGGCTACACCTTC
>TRBV4-1|NA|few|TRBJ1-2
CASSQGVGLGGYTF
TGCGCCAGCAGCCAAGGGGTGGGCCTCGGGGGCTACACCTTC
>TRBV10-1|TRBD1|NA|TRBJ2-3
CASSEPGQGMDTQYF
TGCGCCAGCAGTGAACCGGGACAGGGTATGGATACGCAGTATTTT
>TRBV28|TRBD2|few|TRBJ2-7
CASSVTSGTYEQYF
TGTGCCAGCAGTGTGACTAGCGGGACATACGAGCAGTACTTC
>TRBV7-9|NA|NA|TRBJ1-2
CASRTGYGYTF
TGTGCCAGCAGGACAGGATATGGCTACACCTTC
>TRBV30|NA|NA|TRBJ2-7
CAGGNGKSEQYF
TGTGCCGGGGGCAACGGAAAGTCCGAGCAGTACTTC
>TRBV27|NA|few|TRBJ1-5
CASSLNGQGNQPQHF
TGTGCCAGCAGTCTTAACGGCCAGGGCAATCAGCCCCAGCATTTT
>TRBV10-1|TRBD2|NA|TRBJ2-1
CASSPRRETYNEQFF
TGCGCCAGCAGCCCTCGGCGGGAGACCTACAATGAGCAGTTCTTC
>TRBV4-1|NA|few|TRBJ1-6
CASSQRGAKDSPLHF
TGCGCCAGCAGCCAAAGGGGGGCGAAAGATTCACCCCTCCACTTT
>TRBV27|NA|NA|TRBJ2-1
CASSLRGANEQFF
TGTGCCAGCAGTTTAAGGGGGGCGAATGAGCAGTTCTTC
>TRBV10-3|TRBD2|few|TRBJ2-5
CAISTSGAVQETQYF
TGTGCCATTTCGACTAGCGGGGCGGTCCAAGAGACCCAGTACTTC
>TRBV28|TRBD1|few|TRBJ1-1
CASIDDRGPKAFF
TGTGCCAGCATTGACGACAGGGGGCCGAAAGCTTTCTTT
>TRBV7-8|TRBD2|few|TRBJ2-7
CASTLSGRSGEQYF
TGTGCCAGCACCCTTAGCGGGAGAAGCGGCGAGCAGTACTTC
>TRBV7-9|NA|NA|TRBJ2-5
CATGGRQETQYF
TGTGCCACCGGAGGACGGCAAGAGACCCAGTACTTC
>TRBV7-9|NA|NA|TRBJ2-5
CASSLARAQETQYF
TGTGCCAGCAGCTTAGCGCGTGCCCAAGAGACCCAGTACTTC
>TRBV5-1|NA|NA|TRBJ2-7
CASSVGLPLSYEQYF
TGCGCCAGCAGTGTTGGACTACCACTCTCCTACGAGCAGTACTTC
>TRBV27|NA|NA|TRBJ1-1
CASRSYLGWRTEAFF
TGTGCCAGCAGATCTTATTTGGGGTGGAGAACTGAAGCTTTCTTT
>TRBV9|NA|NA|TRBJ1-4
CASSVEWATNEKLFF
TGTGCCAGCAGCGTAGAATGGGCGACTAATGAAAAACTGTTTTTT
>TRBV5-6|NA|NA|TRBJ2-1
CASSHSGVSSYNEQFF
TGTGCCAGCAGCCATAGCGGAGTCAGCTCCTACAATGAGCAGTTCTTC
>TRBV29-1|NA|NA|TRBJ2-1
CSVEDPAEVLKQFF
TGCAGCGTTGAAGATCCAGCGGAGGTCCTGAAGCAGTTCTTC
>TRBV6-1|TRBD1|NA|TRBJ1-2
CASSEGQGNYGYTF
TGTGCCAGCAGTGAAGGACAGGGGAACTATGGCTACACCTTC
>TRBV7-3|NA|NA|TRBJ1-1
CASSFDRQGEAFF
TGTGCCAGCAGCTTCGACAGACAAGGGGAAGCTTTCTTT
>TRBV6-1|NA|few|TRBJ1-1
CASSAFGGMNTEAFF
TGTGCCAGCAGTGCCTTTGGGGGGATGAACACTGAAGCTTTCTTT
>TRBV10-3|TRBD1|NA|TRBJ1-5
CAIGRDRASNQPQHF
TGTGCCATCGGACGGGACAGGGCCTCCAATCAGCCCCAGCATTTT
>TRBV11-2|NA|NA|TRBJ1-6
CASSPLVRTPLHF
TGTGCCAGCAGCCCTTTGGTCCGGACACCCCTCCACTTT
>TRBV10-3|TRBD1|once|TRBJ2-7
CAISEDRGYEQYF
TGTGCCATCAGTGAGGACAGGGGTTACGAGCAGTACTTC
>TRBV6-5|TRBD1|NA|TRBJ1-2
CASYPRQGSYGYTF
TGTGCCAGCTATCCTAGACAGGGAAGCTATGGCTACACCTTC
>TRBV6-5|NA|NA|TRBJ1-5
CASSIGLRQPQHF
TGTGCCAGCAGTATCGGACTGCGACAGCCCCAGCATTTT
>TRBV7-2|TRBD1|NA|TRBJ2-7
CASSTRDSRAYEQYF
TGTGCCAGCAGCACCCGGGACAGCCGTGCCTACGAGCAGTACTTC
>TRBV7-2|NA|once|TRBJ1-3
CASSLAPGSGNTIYF
TGTGCCAGCAGCTTAGCGCCAGGATCTGGAAACACCATATATTTT
>TRBV5-1|TRBD2|NA|TRBJ2-7
CASSLGGTSSVYEQYF
TGCGCCAGCAGCTTGGGCGGGACTAGCAGCGTCTACGAGCAGTACTTC
>TRBV11-2|NA|NA|TRBJ2-5
CASSLSRVGETQYF
TGTGCCAGCAGCTTAAGCAGGGTGGGGGAGACCCAGTACTTC
>TRBV11-2|NA|NA|TRBJ2-1
CASSLASYNEQFF
TGTGCCAGCAGCTTAGCGTCCTACAATGAGCAGTTCTTC
>TRBV13|NA|once|TRBJ2-2
CASSLGNLGAPNTGELFF
TGTGCCAGCAGCTTAGGCAACCTCGGAGCCCCGAACACCGGGGAGCTGTTTTTT
>TRBV27|NA|few|TRBJ2-1
CASSLAVASNEQFF
TGTGCCAGCAGTTTAGCCGTCGCCAGCAATGAGCAGTTCTTC
>TRBV5-1|NA|NA|TRBJ2-5
CASSFTSRRETQYF
TGCGCCAGCAGCTTTACTAGCCGTCGAGAGACCCAGTACTTC
>TRBV12-5|NA|NA|TRBJ1-4
CASGIGQFGEKLFF
TGTGCTAGTGGTATCGGACAGTTCGGAGAAAAACTGTTTTTT
>TRBV2|NA|NA|TRBJ2-4
CASSEWAALAKNIQYF
TGTGCCAGCAGTGAATGGGCAGCCCTAGCCAAAAACATTCAGTACTTC
>TRBV6-1|NA|NA|TRBJ1-3
CASSEAAGRNTIYF
TGTGCCAGCAGTGAAGCGGCAGGGAGGAACACCATATATTTT
>TRBV6-5|NA|NA|TRBJ2-3
CASRGDTDTQYF
TGTGCCAGCAGGGGGGACACAGATACGCAGTATTTT
>TRBV10-2|NA|NA|TRBJ2-3
CASTRGQADTQYF
TGCGCCAGCACTCGGGGGCAAGCAGATACGCAGTATTTT